This T cell receptor (beta chain) was sequenced for a study of T-cell reconstitution after alpha-beta-depleted transplantation in children (dated by TCRdb to the mid-2010s). For context, the study as a whole: Using TCR repertoire profiling, the study followed T-cell immune reconstitution in a quantitative way in children after TCRalphabeta/CD19-depleted allogeneic hematopoietic cell transplantation. Results and caveats for the whole study, not just this receptor: The apparently early alphabetaT-cell count recovery about two months after transplant was reportedly dependent on only several hundred rapidly expanded clones derived from non-depleted graft cells. The high TCRbeta diversity at day 60 in some patients was ascribed to recipient T cells and intrathymic progenitors that had survived conditioning. Over subsequent months, a decline in hyperexpanded clone frequencies was noted, and after one year, T-cell counts and TCRbeta diversity were mostly ascribed to newly produced T cells.

The method behind the library was PCR. Sequencing relied on an Illumina HiSeq 2500. To normalize quantification of the TCRbeta repertoire, the TCR libraries were built with molecular barcoding that relied on unique molecular identifiers. The public sequencing data were trimmed at Q25 with fastp and processed into clonotypes with MiXCR by TCRdb, which kept only in-frame beta chains. Identical CDR3 protein sequences are pooled into one entry, listed with their most common genes and DNA. This sample is represented by a few hundred thousand distinct CDR3 sequences; 25% to 30% of them were singletons. In total, the top ten clones hold approximately 39% of the sample. There are 15 amino acids in the CDR3, from cysteine to phenylalanine inclusive. Kept here is only the CDR3 DNA, which spans 45 bases and is read in frame from base 1. In the case of this clonotype: Its antigen is still unknown. Base quality data are lacking; no much larger clone is found one base away.

Read against the paper, the sample's treatment or condition label means: allogeneic hematopoietic cell transplantation with graft depleted of TCRalphabeta T cells and CD19 B cells. Transplant recipients were children who received TCRalphabeta/CD19-depleted allogeneic hematopoietic cell grafts. Rearrangement joined TRBV21-1 to TRBJ2-5; the tabulated D call, TRBD2, remains unverified against the DNA. TRBV21-1 counts as a pseudogene. This specimen consisted of PBMCs, obtained before TCRalphabeta/CD19-depleted stem cell transplant. The TCR originated in a boy under three years old with Wiskott-Aldrich syndrome, due to receive a stem cell transplant. The DNA reads as follows: TGTGCCAGCAGCAAAGTATGCCGGGAGGGGGGGACCCAGTACTTC. It translates as CASSKVCREGGTQYF.